These 32 T cell receptor beta chains share one sample of origin, sequenced in a study of CD8+ T cells in alopecia areata. Isolated RNA was reverse transcribed into cDNA used as the sequencing template. Clones were read by immunoSEQ multiplex PCR, and TCRdb kept only the in-frame ones, dropping some. This sample has about 140,000 clones, with 62% found just once. The material sequenced was CD8+ T cells sorted from blood. These receptors all stem from a human donor in good health.

The chain couples TRBV2 to TRBJ1-5, with TRBD1 matching over 7 bases. V was pared by 2 bases and J by 5 bases, with 3 bases of the junction left unmatched. Germline CDR1 reads SNHLY; CDR2 reads FYNNEI. The CDR3 loop spans 14 amino acids. The DNA for the CDR3 is TGTGCCAGCAGTGAATTACAGGGGTATCAGCCCCAGCATTTT. It codes for CASSELQGYQPQHF.

The rearrangement uses TRBV25-1 and TRBJ2-5; no definite D call. Germline V CDR1 and CDR2: MGHDK, SYGVNS. The CDR3 covers 12 residues. The V end was cut by 6 bases, the J end by 2 bases, with 7 bases between. The CDR3 nucleotides read TGTGCCAGCAGGGACGGGCAAGAGACCCAGTACTTC. Translated, it gives CASRDGQETQYF.

The chain uses TRBV5-4 and TRBJ1-2; no clear D. CDR1 is SGHNT and CDR2 is YYREEE in the germline V gene (reference sequence). The germline V and J ends were trimmed by 0 bases and 6 bases, with 3 bases remaining between them. There are 11 residues in the CDR3. CDR3 in amino acids: CASSLANGYTF. The CDR3 nucleotides are TGTGCCAGCAGCTTGGCCAATGGCTACACCTTC.

V is TRBV28 and J is TRBJ2-2; 8 bases align to TRBD1. CDR1 is MDHEN and CDR2 is SYDVKM in the germline V gene. The CDR3 is made up of 15 amino acids. With 3 bases clipped from V and 7 bases from J, the junction kept 7 bases outside the gene matches. The CDR3 region is CASSLVPGGSGELFF. For the CDR3, the DNA is TGTGCCAGCAGTTTGGTACCAGGGGGCAGCGGGGAGCTGTTTTTT.

This rearrangement joins TRBV4-2 to TRBJ2-7; no reliable D call. The CDR3 length is 15 residues. Germline assignment: CDR1 LGHNA and CDR2 YNFKEQ. Trimming cost V 0 bases and J 4 bases, with 13 bases left between them. CDR3 DNA sequence: TGTGCCAGCAGCCAAGATACCGGGTTTTTTTACGAGCAGTACTTC. Amino acids: CASSQDTGFFYEQYF.

The chain employs TRBV5-1 and TRBJ2-3, with TRBD2 matching 11 bases. CDR1 SGHRS and CDR2 YFSETQ come from the germline V gene. The CDR3 spans 16 residues. V was pared by 4 bases and J by 2 bases, with 6 bases of the junction left unmatched. The CDR3, as DNA: TGCGCCAGCAGCCCTAGACTAGCGGGACTCACAGATACGCAGTATTTT. Its translation: CASSPRLAGLTDTQYF.

V and J are TRBV6-6 and TRBJ2-3, with a tentative D call TRBD2 (5 bases). CDR1 and CDR2 (germline): MNHNY, SVGAGI (reference sequence). There are 14 residues in the CDR3. Trimming took off 11 bases at V and 2 bases at J, with 17 bases between the two ends. The CDR3 protein is CASGSGLHTDTQYF. For the CDR3, the DNA is TGTGCCTCGGGGAGTGGGCTGCACACAGATACGCAGTATTTT.

Note on this clone: This sample includes further DNA sequences coding for the same CDR3. The chain combines TRBV29-1 with TRBJ2-7; D not resolved. The CDR3 runs to 12 residues. Germline CDR1 reads SQVTM; CDR2 reads ANQGSEA. Trimming shortened V by 3 bases and J by 0 bases, and 6 bases separated the two germline ends. The CDR3 is CSVEGSSYEQYF. CDR3 DNA sequence: TGCAGCGTTGAGGGGTCCTCCTACGAGCAGTACTTC.

The chain has TRBV2 and TRBJ2-7; 7 bases fit TRBD1. This CDR3 has 13 residues. The germline CDR1 and CDR2 sequences are SNHLY and FYNNEI. The J segment lost 0 bases and the V segment lost 8 bases, leaving 4 bases of the junction unmatched. The CDR3: CASRDRSSYEQYF. The CDR3 DNA sequence: TGTGCCAGCCGGGACAGAAGCTCCTACGAGCAGTACTTC. The full variable domain, in which reference TRBV2 and TRBJ2-7 provide the parts outside the CDR3, is EPEVTQTPSHQVTQMGQEVILRCVPISNHLYFYWYRQILGQKVEFLVSFYNNEISEKSEIFDDQFSVERPDGSNFTLKIRSTKLEDSAMYFCASRDRSSYEQYFGPGTRLTVT.

This clone was recorded a few times. The chain couples TRBV7-8 to TRBJ2-3; D unresolved. Germline CDR1 SGHVS, CDR2 FQNEAQ. Trimming pared 5 bases from V and 4 bases from J, leaving 4 bases between. The CDR3 sequence is 11 residues long. This chain's CDR3 is CASSPPDTQYF. In DNA form, the CDR3 reads TGTGCCAGCAGCCCGCCAGATACGCAGTATTTT.

This clone was seen more than once but under ten times. This rearrangement joins TRBV29-1 to TRBJ1-2, with D uncertain. Germline V lookup: CDR1 SQVTM, CDR2 ANQGSEA. CDR3 length: 13 amino acids. The V gene lost 8 bases and the J gene lost 3 bases, with 16 bases spanning the gap. In DNA, the CDR3 is TGCAGCCTGGACGGGAGTAGCGACTATGGCTACACCTTC. Protein sequence: CSLDGSSDYGYTF. The entire variable domain, with the rest obtained from reference TRBV29-1 and TRBJ1-2, is as follows: SAVISQKPSRDICQRGTSLTIQCQVDSQVTMMFWYRQQPGQSLTLIATANQGSEATYESGFVIDKFPISRPNLTFSTLTVSNMSPEDSSIYLCSLDGSSDYGYTFGSGTRLTVV.

The genes are TRBV29-1 and TRBJ1-4, with TRBD1 matching over 10 bases. The germline V gene has CDR1 SQVTM and CDR2 ANQGSEA. CDR3 length equals 16 residues. The ends lost 8 bases at V and 4 bases at J; junction bases unmatched: 13. In nucleotides, the CDR3 is TGCAGCCTCCGGGCGGGACAGGGGTTTCTTAATGAAAAACTGTTTTTT. Its translation: CSLRAGQGFLNEKLFF.

This chain connects TRBV13 to TRBJ2-7; TRBD1 might be the D (6 bases). Trimming removed 8 bases at V and 0 bases at J, with 11 bases between. This CDR3 is built from 13 residues. Germline V gives CDR1 PRHDT, CDR2 FYEKMQ (reference sequence). CDR3 residues: CASLRGGSYEQYF. DNA for the CDR3: TGTGCCAGCTTGCGAGGGGGCTCCTACGAGCAGTACTTC.

The chain carries TRBV27 and TRBJ2-7; 8 positions agree with TRBD1. The CDR3 is made up of 14 amino acids. Looked up from germline, CDR1 is MNHEY and CDR2 is SMNVEV (reference sequence). The V gene end was trimmed by 3 bases and the J gene end by 5 bases; junction bases not matched to a gene: 6. CDR3: CASSFVTGAHEQYF. CDR3 coding DNA: TGTGCCAGCAGTTTCGTGACAGGGGCCCACGAGCAGTACTTC.

In this sample, this clone turned up a few times. This chain uses TRBV19 with TRBJ2-7, with 7 bases lining up with TRBD1. Germline-derived CDR1 and CDR2 are LNHDA and SQIVND (reference sequence). V dropped 5 bases and J dropped 2; count of bases not matched to a gene: 6. The CDR3 runs to 14 residues. The CDR3 loop reads CASSQDRAAYEQYF. For the CDR3, the DNA is TGTGCCAGTAGTCAAGACAGGGCCGCCTACGAGCAGTACTTC.

This chain links TRBV29-1 with TRBJ2-7; 8 nucleotides match TRBD1. The trim removed 4 bases at V and 4 bases at J, leaving 12 bases unmatched. This CDR3 has 15 amino acids. Looked up from germline, CDR1 is SQVTM and CDR2 is ANQGSEA. The CDR3 sequence is CSVGNARQGTYEQYF. The CDR3 bases are TGCAGCGTTGGAAACGCCAGACAGGGGACTTACGAGCAGTACTTC.

As for this clone: Other DNA sequences in this sample translate to the same CDR3. The CDR3 DNA follows: TGCGCCAGCAGCCAAACGGGCTACGAGCAGTACTTC. It is translated as CASSQTGYEQYF. The chain links TRBV4-1 to TRBJ2-7; D gene ambiguous. Germline V gene data show CDR1 as MGHRA and CDR2 as YSYEKL. V lost 2 bases to trimming and J lost 3 bases, with 5 bases between them. The CDR3 length is 12 residues.

The chain uses TRBV5-4 and TRBJ1-1, with D unresolved. This CDR3 has 13 amino acids. Between the trimmed V and J ends, which lost 3 bases and 1 base, there was a span of 7 bases. The germline V gene has CDR1 SGHNT and CDR2 YYREEE (reference sequence). DNA for the CDR3: TGTGCCAGCAGCTCCGTAAGGAACACTGAAGCTTTCTTT. Translation gives CASSSVRNTEAFF.

The gene calls are TRBV7-9 and TRBJ2-3, with D possibly called TRBD1 or TRBD2 (5 bases each). Germline-derived CDR1 and CDR2 are SEHNR and FQNEAQ (reference sequence). The CDR3 totals 12 residues. Trimming removed 8 bases at V and 1 base at J, with 7 bases between. In DNA form, the CDR3 reads TGTGCCAGCCGGGACCGCACAGATACGCAGTATTTT. This sequence encodes CASRDRTDTQYF.

The chain links TRBV19 to TRBJ2-1; D gene ambiguous. Trimming removed 4 bases at V and 11 bases at J, with 15 bases between. The germline CDR1 and CDR2 sequences are LNHDA and SQIVND (reference sequence). This CDR3 is built from 13 residues. CDR3 sequence reads: CASSNRLDTKQFF. In DNA, the CDR3 is TGTGCCAGTAGTAATCGACTGGATACGAAGCAGTTCTTC.

Points on this clone: The identical CDR3 is also encoded by other nucleotide sequences in the sample. The V gene is TRBV29-1, the J gene TRBJ1-2; the D gene is possibly TRBD1 (5 bases). CDR1 is SQVTM, CDR2 ANQGSEA, per germline. The CDR3 runs to 11 residues. V dropped 3 bases and J dropped 6 bases, with 8 bases sitting between them. The CDR3 loop reads CSVETRDGYTF. CDR3 in DNA: TGCAGCGTTGAGACCAGGGATGGCTACACCTTC.

This clone showed up just a few times. DNA of the CDR3: TGTGCCAGCAGCCGAGGGGTCCAAGGTGGGACTGAAGCTTTCTTT. This sequence encodes CASSRGVQGGTEAFF. The V gene is TRBV28, the J gene TRBJ1-1; D possibly corresponds to TRBD1 (5 bases). V was pared by 6 bases and J by 5 bases, with 19 bases between. The CDR3 consists of 15 residues. Germline V gene sequence: CDR1 MDHEN, CDR2 SYDVKM.

This chain uses TRBV9 with TRBJ2-7; D not certain. CDR3 size: 13 residues. V was pared by 4 bases and J by 5 bases, with 13 bases between. Germline assignment: CDR1 SGDLS and CDR2 YYNGEE. CDR3 residues: CASSINSRHEQYF. CDR3 sequence (DNA): TGTGCCAGCAGCATCAATAGCAGGCACGAGCAGTACTTC.

This clone has ten or more counts. CDR3 in amino acids: CASSIVGNRGPGGRTQHF. CDR3 DNA: TGTGCCAGTAGTATAGTCGGAAACCGGGGTCCCGGGGGGAGGACCCAGCATTTT. The chain combines TRBV19 with TRBJ1-5, with D tentatively TRBD1 (5 bases). Germline CDR1 is LNHDA and CDR2 is SQIVND (reference sequence). The CDR3 sequence is 18 residues long. The V end was cut by 1 base, the J end by 11 bases, with 27 bases between.

This clone has only one observation. The chain joins TRBV29-1 to TRBJ2-4; TRBD2 is a possible D gene (6 bases). The CDR3 covers 17 residues. The V and J ends lost 5 bases and 0 bases respectively, with 20 bases between them. Germline lookup yields CDR1 SQVTM and CDR2 ANQGSEA. The CDR3 region is CSVLDGIAAQAKNIQYF. The CDR3 DNA reads as TGCAGCGTTCTTGACGGAATAGCGGCCCAAGCCAAAAACATTCAGTACTTC.

The genes are TRBV7-2 and TRBJ2-5, with 10 bases aligning to TRBD2. This CDR3 is 18 amino acids long. The junction had 12 bases not matched to a gene; V was cut back by 1 base and J by 4 bases. Germline assignment: CDR1 SGHTA and CDR2 FQGNSA. The CDR3 sequence: CASSLVSSGRAEGETQYF. The CDR3 DNA is TGTGCCAGCAGCTTAGTGTCGAGCGGGAGGGCTGAGGGAGAGACCCAGTACTTC.

Only a few counts were recorded for this clone. The gene calls are TRBV12-5 and TRBJ2-5; TRBD1 agrees at 7 bases. Germline trimming cut 3 bases from V and 1 base from J; bases unmatched to any gene: 5. The CDR3 is 15 amino acids. Germline V gene data show CDR1 as LGHNT and CDR2 as FRNRAP. CDR3 nucleotide sequence: TGTGCTAGTGGTTTTACAGGGGTTGGCCAAGAGACCCAGTACTTC. Translated, it gives CASGFTGVGQETQYF.

The chain links TRBV7-9 to TRBJ2-7; TRBD1 matches at 7 bases. V dropped 8 bases and J dropped 5; count of bases not matched to a gene: 9. Germline values: CDR1 SEHNR, CDR2 FQNEAQ (reference sequence). The CDR3 has 13 residues. The CDR3 sequence: CASFGQDFDEQYF. The CDR3 DNA reads as TGTGCCAGCTTTGGACAGGACTTTGACGAGCAGTACTTC.

CDR3 nucleotide sequence: TGTGCCAGCAGCTTATTGAACACGGGCAATCAGCCCCAGCATTTT. Residues: CASSLLNTGNQPQHF. The chain employs TRBV7-2 and TRBJ1-5; D unresolved. Per the germline V gene, CDR1 is SGHTA and CDR2 is FQGNSA. V gave up 2 bases and J gave up 2 bases, with 10 bases separating them. CDR3 size: 15 residues.

Comment on this clone: The sample contains more than one DNA sequence encoding this CDR3. The CDR3 is CSVVLADYGELFF. As DNA, the CDR3 is TGCAGCGTTGTCTTGGCGGATTACGGGGAGCTGTTTTTT. The rearrangement uses TRBV29-1 and TRBJ2-2; the D is unclear. The CDR3 has 13 residues. The germline CDR1 and CDR2 sequences are SQVTM and ANQGSEA. V was pared by 4 bases and J by 7 bases, with 13 bases between.

This rearrangement joins TRBV28 to TRBJ2-2; D remains unclear. V dropped 5 bases and J dropped 3 bases, with 1 base sitting between them. The CDR3 has 11 residues. Germline assignment: CDR1 MDHEN and CDR2 SYDVKM. CDR3 in amino acids: CASSDTGELFF. CDR3 DNA sequence: TGTGCCAGCAGTGACACCGGGGAGCTGTTTTTT.

This clone has just a few counts. The J gene is TRBJ2-2, the V gene TRBV2, with 7 bases that match TRBD2. The V and J ends lost 8 bases and 5 bases, in that order; junction bases with no gene match: 5. The CDR3 totals 13 residues. Germline CDR1 is SNHLY and CDR2 is FYNNEI. The CDR3 here is CASWGLLTGELFF. The CDR3 DNA reads as TGTGCCAGCTGGGGACTATTGACCGGGGAGCTGTTTTTT.